The following is a TCR beta chain sequence with its context. What it binds is not known. Germline CDR1 reads LGHDT; CDR2 reads YNNKEL (reference sequence). The CDR3 contains 15 residues. Trimming took off 3 bases at V and 4 bases at J, with 14 bases between the two ends. As for time point: patch test 1, 2 weeks after DPC sensitization. Indicated treatment: therapeutic diphenylcyclopropenone sensitization with weekly scalp DPC. Researchers sampled blood before each patch test went on. This sample stems from a study of human T cells and chemical hapten exposure. Study summary: DPC at 2% was the sensitizing agent, placed on about 2 cm by about 2 cm of upper inner arm skin. Across its roughly 25 weeks, the study gave patients weekly diphenylcyclopropenone doses to the scalp.

Study observations and caveats: Having alopecia, donors may respond immunologically unlike healthy people.

From the RACE reads, TCRdb called clonotypes with MiXCR, one entry per CDR3 protein. The repertoire has about 120,000 distinct CDR3 sequences, about 13% of them found once; the top ten carry approximately 0.92%. This receptor was taken from a man aged 18 to 35 with alopecia areata. Some clones in this sample may be carry-over from other donors' samples. The chain couples TRBV3-1 to TRBJ2-3, with D unresolved. Here the sequenced sample was whole blood, taken in connection with sensitization to the hapten diphenylcyclopropenone (DPC). DNA of the CDR3: TGTGCCAGCAGCCATACGTTTACTGTAGCAGATACGCAGTATTTT. It specifies CASSHTFTVADTQYF.